This T cell receptor (beta chain) comes out of a study of cytomegalovirus exposure and HLA in healthy donors. Overall study: In a later analysis, it was reported that the 110 or so validation repertoires had been produced on the same platform as the roughly 700 repertoires belonging to the first cohort.

Sequencing used immunoSEQ multiplex PCR; TCRdb keeps in-frame clones, though not all of them. Seen here are some 110,000 clones, about 84% observed once, and the top ten hold 4.9%. Germline V gene data show CDR1 as SQVTM and CDR2 as ANQGSEA. The CDR3 runs to 13 residues. Trimming took off 3 bases at V and 4 bases at J, with 9 bases between the two ends. The rearrangement joins TRBV29-1 to TRBJ1-4; no firm D call. Sequenced input: PBMCs. The sequence derives from a man aged 18 to 30 in good health and CMV-seronegative. CDR3 DNA sequence: TGCAGCGTTGACCCGGAGGGTAATGAAAAACTGTTTTTT. Protein product: CSVDPEGNEKLFF.